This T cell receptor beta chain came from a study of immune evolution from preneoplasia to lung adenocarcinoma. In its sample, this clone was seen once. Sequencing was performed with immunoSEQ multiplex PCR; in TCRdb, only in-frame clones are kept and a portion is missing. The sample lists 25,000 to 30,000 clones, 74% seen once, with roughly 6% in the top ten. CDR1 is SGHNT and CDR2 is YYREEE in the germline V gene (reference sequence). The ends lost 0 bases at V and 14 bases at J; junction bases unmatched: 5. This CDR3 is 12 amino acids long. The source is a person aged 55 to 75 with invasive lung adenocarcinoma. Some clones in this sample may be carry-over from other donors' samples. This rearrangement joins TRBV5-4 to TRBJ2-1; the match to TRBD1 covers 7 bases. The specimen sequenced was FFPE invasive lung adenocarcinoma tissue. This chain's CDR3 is CASSLGDSPEFF. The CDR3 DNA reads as TGTGCCAGCAGCTTGGGGGACAGTCCTGAGTTCTTC.